This entry lists 9 T cell receptor beta chains sequenced from one sample in a study of human T cells and chemical hapten exposure. TCRdb independently ran MiXCR on the RACE reads; one entry per CDR3 protein. The profile shows some 87,000 distinct CDR3 sequences, around 10% of them singletons. Indicated time point: patch test 1, 2 weeks after DPC sensitization. Treatment of the sample: therapeutic diphenylcyclopropenone sensitization with weekly scalp DPC. The source was whole blood, collected in connection with sensitization to the hapten diphenylcyclopropenone (DPC). These receptors came from a woman in her forties or fifties with alopecia areata. Some clones in this sample may be carry-over from other donors' samples.

CDR3 in DNA: TGTGCCAGCAGCCCAGCGAGGGGACTAGCGGGAGACGAGCAGTACTTC. Translation gives CASSPARGLAGDEQYF. The V gene is TRBV6-2 or TRBV6-3, the J gene TRBJ2-7; 14 positions agree with TRBD2. Germline V gene lookup returns CDR1 MNHEY and CDR2 SVGEGT. The V segment lost 6 bases and the J segment 5 bases; nucleotides outside the gene matches: 9. This CDR3 is built from 16 residues.

This clonotype was counted between two and nine times. The rearrangement joins TRBV6-5 to TRBJ2-2; possibly TRBD1 or TRBD2 for D (6 bases each). The CDR3 length is 16 residues. Germline V CDR1 and CDR2: MNHEY, SVGAGI. The V end lost 5 bases, the J end lost 5 bases, and 18 bases lay between the germline ends. CDR3 sequence reads: CASSLGGLLGTGELFF. CDR3 DNA: TGTGCCAGCAGTCTAGGGGGACTCCTTGGGACCGGGGAGCTGTTTTTT.

The table lists this clonotype with a few counts. This chain uses TRBV5-1 with TRBJ2-3, with TRBD1 matching over 8 bases. CDR1 SGHRS and CDR2 YFSETQ come from the germline V gene. The CDR3 contains 17 residues. J gave up 0 bases and V 0 bases, and 6 bases lay outside the gene matches. The CDR3 loop is CASSLAWTGTSTDTQYF. The CDR3 nucleotides read TGCGCCAGCAGCTTGGCCTGGACAGGGACTAGCACAGATACGCAGTATTTT.

This clonotype showed up just a few times. The chain is built from TRBV4-2 and TRBJ1-2, with 7 bases fitting TRBD1. The CDR3 extends over 16 amino acids. Germline V lookup: CDR1 LGHNA, CDR2 YNFKEQ. Trimming cost V 0 bases and J 0 bases; bases outside gene matches: 4. CDR3 sequence (DNA): TGTGCCAGCAGCCAAGATAGGCAGGGGGCTAACTATGGCTACACCTTC. Residues: CASSQDRQGANYGYTF.

This CDR3 reads CVSSNWNSPLHF. The DNA for the CDR3 is TGTGTCAGCAGCAATTGGAATTCACCCCTCCACTTT. V is TRBV21-1 and J is TRBJ1-6. TRBV21-1 is recorded as a pseudogene. The CDR3 totals 12 residues.

This clonotype was counted at least ten times. The chain is built from TRBV2 and TRBJ2-1; 7 nucleotides agree with TRBD2. CDR3 length: 16 amino acids. Germline assignment: CDR1 SNHLY and CDR2 FYNNEI. Trimming at V came to 2 bases and at J to 2 bases, leaving 6 bases not matched to a gene. In nucleotides, the CDR3 is TGTGCCAGCAGTGAACAGCCGGCGGGAGCCTACAATGAGCAGTTCTTC. Its translation: CASSEQPAGAYNEQFF.

The V and J genes are TRBV6-2 or TRBV6-3 and TRBJ2-5; D gene ambiguous. Germline values: CDR1 MNHEY, CDR2 SVGEGT. With 2 bases removed from V and 5 bases from J, the gap between germline ends came to 18 bases. This CDR3 spans 16 amino acids. In DNA form, the CDR3 reads TGTGCCAGCAGTTACCAGCTGATTGGTCTCTCGGAGACCCAGTACTTC. Amino acid sequence: CASSYQLIGLSETQYF.

The chain carries TRBV6-2 or TRBV6-3 and TRBJ2-7; D is unclear. Germline CDR1 and CDR2: MNHEY and SVGEGT. The CDR3 is made up of 14 amino acids. Trimming cost V 0 bases and J 1 base, with 7 bases left between them. This CDR3 reads CASSYSDTSYEQYF. In nucleotides, the CDR3 is TGTGCCAGCAGTTACTCAGACACGTCCTACGAGCAGTACTTC.

The V call is TRBV6-2 or TRBV6-3, the J call TRBJ2-7; 9 nucleotides match TRBD2. The germline CDR1 and CDR2 sequences are MNHEY and SVGEGT. Germline trimming cut 4 bases from V and 2 bases from J; bases unmatched to any gene: 6. The CDR3 runs to 15 residues. The CDR3 here is CASSSGTSLAYEQYF. For the CDR3, the DNA is TGTGCCAGCAGTTCCGGGACTAGCCTTGCCTACGAGCAGTACTTC.